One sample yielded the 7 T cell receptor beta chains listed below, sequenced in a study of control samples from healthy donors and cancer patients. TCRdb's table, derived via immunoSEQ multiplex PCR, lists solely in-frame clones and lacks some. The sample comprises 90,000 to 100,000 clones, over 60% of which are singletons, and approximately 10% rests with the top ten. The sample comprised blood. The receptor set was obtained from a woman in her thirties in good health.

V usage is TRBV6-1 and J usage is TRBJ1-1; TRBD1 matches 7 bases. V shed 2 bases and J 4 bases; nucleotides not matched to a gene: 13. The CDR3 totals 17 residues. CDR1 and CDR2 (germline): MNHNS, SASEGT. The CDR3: CASSERGRQGWPTEAFF. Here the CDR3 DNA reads TGTGCCAGCAGTGAACGGGGCCGACAGGGTTGGCCCACTGAAGCTTTCTTT.

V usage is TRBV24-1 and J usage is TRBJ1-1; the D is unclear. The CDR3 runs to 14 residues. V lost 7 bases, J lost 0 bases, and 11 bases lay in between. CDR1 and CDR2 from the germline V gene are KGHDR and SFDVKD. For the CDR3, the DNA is TGTGCCACCAGAGGCCCTGGGGTGAACACTGAAGCTTTCTTT. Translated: CATRGPGVNTEAFF.

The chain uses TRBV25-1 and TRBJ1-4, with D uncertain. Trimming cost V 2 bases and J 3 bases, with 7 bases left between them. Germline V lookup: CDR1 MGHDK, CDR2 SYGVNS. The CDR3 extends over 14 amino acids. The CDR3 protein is CASSEDWANEKLFF. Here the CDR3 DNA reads TGTGCCAGCAGTGAAGATTGGGCTAATGAAAAACTGTTTTTT.

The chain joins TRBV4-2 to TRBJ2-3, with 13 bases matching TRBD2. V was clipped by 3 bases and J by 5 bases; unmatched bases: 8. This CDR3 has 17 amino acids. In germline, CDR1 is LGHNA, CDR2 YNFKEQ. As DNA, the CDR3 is TGTGCCAGCAGCCAGGAAACTAGCGGGGGGGCCGGAGATACGCAGTATTTT. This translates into CASSQETSGGAGDTQYF.

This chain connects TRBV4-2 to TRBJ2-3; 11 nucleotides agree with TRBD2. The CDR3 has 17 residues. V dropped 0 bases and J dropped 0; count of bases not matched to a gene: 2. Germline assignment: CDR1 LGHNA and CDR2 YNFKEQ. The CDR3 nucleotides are TGTGCCAGCAGCCAAGAGACTAGCGGGGCTAGCACAGATACGCAGTATTTT. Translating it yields CASSQETSGASTDTQYF.

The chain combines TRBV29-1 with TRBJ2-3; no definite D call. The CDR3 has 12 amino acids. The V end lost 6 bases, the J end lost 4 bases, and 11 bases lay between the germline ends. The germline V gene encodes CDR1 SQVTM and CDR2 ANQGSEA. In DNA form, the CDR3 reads TGCAGCGTGGCTAGGCTTTCAGATACGCAGTATTTT. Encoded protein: CSVARLSDTQYF.

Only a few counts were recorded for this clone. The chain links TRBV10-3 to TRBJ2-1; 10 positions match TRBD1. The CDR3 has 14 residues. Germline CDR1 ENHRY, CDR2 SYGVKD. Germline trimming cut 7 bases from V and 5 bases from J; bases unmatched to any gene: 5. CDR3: CAITGTGENNEQFF. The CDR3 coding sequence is TGTGCCATCACCGGGACAGGGGAAAACAATGAGCAGTTCTTC.